The 17 T cell receptor beta chains listed next were all sequenced from one sample in a study of cytomegalovirus exposure and HLA in healthy donors. Primers for the PCR totalled 60 Vbeta and 13 Jbeta. Assay: immunoSEQ multiplex PCR; the TCRdb copy retains only in-frame clones and omits some. The data show roughly 120,000 clones, 73% seen once. Sample: PBMCs. These receptors came from a middle-aged man in good health and CMV-seronegative.

The chain couples TRBV7-9 to TRBJ2-7; 9 nucleotides align to TRBD1. Trimming cost V 4 bases and J 4 bases; bases outside gene matches: 8. Per the germline V gene, CDR1 is SEHNR and CDR2 is FQNEAQ (reference sequence). The CDR3 consists of 15 residues. CDR3 sequence reads: CASSWGTGQGYEQYF. The CDR3 nucleotides are TGTGCCAGCAGCTGGGGGACAGGGCAAGGATACGAGCAGTACTTC.

This rearrangement joins TRBV5-1 to TRBJ1-6; D uncertain. This CDR3 has 14 amino acids. V was trimmed by 0 bases and J by 6 bases, leaving 7 bases between them. Germline V CDR1 and CDR2: SGHRS, YFSETQ. CDR3 DNA sequence: TGCGCCAGCAGCTTGGCCGAGGGTAATTCACCCCTCCACTTT. Its translation: CASSLAEGNSPLHF.

There are a few counts of this clone. This chain uses TRBV27 with TRBJ1-1; possibly TRBD1 for D (5 bases). In germline, CDR1 is MNHEY, CDR2 SMNVEV (reference sequence). The CDR3 is 16 amino acids. The V end was cut by 5 bases, the J end by 1 base, with 17 bases between. The CDR3 loop is CASSPQTALWNTEAFF. CDR3 coding DNA: TGTGCCAGCAGTCCCCAGACAGCCTTATGGAACACTGAAGCTTTCTTT.

This clone has more than one count but fewer than ten. The V and J genes are TRBV5-6 and TRBJ2-7; 9 nucleotides line up with TRBD1. This CDR3 comprises 15 residues. Germline lookup yields CDR1 SGHDT and CDR2 YYEEEE. The V gene end was trimmed by 3 bases and the J gene end by 2 bases; junction bases not matched to a gene: 6. The CDR3 nucleotides read TGTGCCAGCAGCTCCTCGGGACAGGGACCCTACGAGCAGTACTTC. It specifies CASSSSGQGPYEQYF.

This clone was observed a few times. The chain uses TRBV2 and TRBJ2-3, with D perhaps TRBD2 (5 bases). Looked up from germline, CDR1 is SNHLY and CDR2 is FYNNEI. Trimming stripped 5 bases from V and 4 bases from J, with 16 bases between. The CDR3 is 15 residues long. CDR3: CASSSEGIAPDTQYF. DNA of the CDR3: TGTGCCAGCAGTTCCGAGGGAATCGCCCCAGATACGCAGTATTTT.

The chain has TRBV4-1 and TRBJ2-1; 9 nucleotides agree with TRBD2. Germline V gene lookup returns CDR1 MGHRA and CDR2 YSYEKL. The CDR3 sequence is 17 residues long. The V and J ends lost 4 bases and 4 bases, in that order; junction bases with no gene match: 11. CDR3: CASSPPAASGEYNEQFF. The CDR3 DNA sequence: TGCGCCAGCAGCCCCCCCGCGGCTAGCGGGGAATACAATGAGCAGTTCTTC.

This clone was seen a handful of times. V and J are TRBV7-6 and TRBJ2-2; TRBD1 matches at 9 bases. From germline, CDR1 is SGHVS and CDR2 FNYEAQ. This CDR3 region has 15 residues. Trimming removed 10 bases from V and 5 bases from J; junction bases left unmatched: 11. CDR3 residues: CATMSETGGTGELFF. The CDR3 bases are TGTGCCACCATGTCTGAGACAGGGGGTACCGGGGAGCTGTTTTTT. Supplemented by reference TRBV7-6 and TRBJ2-2, the full variable domain reads GAGVSQSPRYKVTKRGQDVALRCDPISGHVSLYWYRQALGQGPEFLTYFNYEAQQDKSGLPNDRFSAERPEGSISTLTIQRTEQRDSAMYRCATMSETGGTGELFFGEGSRLTVL.

Note on this clone: A read error may account for a junction end that differs from germline. The rearrangement joins TRBV30 to TRBJ1-2; D is perhaps TRBD1 (6 bases). The CDR3 totals 10 residues. CDR1 is GTSNPN and CDR2 is SVGIG in the germline V gene (reference sequence). Here the CDR3 reads CAWGQTESPF. DNA of the CDR3: TGTGCCTGGGGACAGACCGAGTCCCCCTTC.

This rearrangement joins TRBV9 to TRBJ2-5, with a possible D match to TRBD1 (6 bases). V shed 0 bases and J shed 4 bases, with 13 bases lying between them. The V gene's germline CDR1 is SGDLS and CDR2 YYNGEE. This CDR3 has 15 residues. The CDR3 DNA follows: TGTGCCAGCAGCGTAGGGGCACAGGGTCGAGAGACCCAGTACTTC. Protein: CASSVGAQGRETQYF.

This chain uses TRBV7-9 with TRBJ2-3, with TRBD1 matching 12 bases. The CDR3 spans 16 residues. Germline assignment: CDR1 SEHNR and CDR2 FQNEAQ (reference sequence). Trimming at V came to 5 bases and at J to 6 bases, leaving 9 bases not matched to a gene. The CDR3 DNA reads TGTGCCAGCAGCGCAGGGACAGGGGGCGAGGTCGATACGCAGTATTTT. The encoded protein is CASSAGTGGEVDTQYF.

This chain uses TRBV6-1 with TRBJ1-4; D is uncertain. Trimming removed 2 bases at V and 7 bases at J, with 11 bases between. The CDR3 contains 14 residues. Germline CDR1 MNHNS, CDR2 SASEGT. CDR3 nucleotide sequence: TGTGCCAGCAGTGAATTGGGCAAGACTGAAAAACTGTTTTTT. Residues: CASSELGKTEKLFF.

The chain is built from TRBV28 and TRBJ1-6; tentatively, D is TRBD1 (5 bases). The CDR3 spans 15 residues. With 5 bases removed from V and 7 bases from J, the gap between germline ends came to 15 bases. Per the germline V gene, CDR1 is MDHEN and CDR2 is SYDVKM. The CDR3 protein is CASSDQGRQNSPLHF. The CDR3 bases are TGTGCCAGCAGTGACCAGGGAAGGCAGAATTCACCCCTCCACTTT.

This clone was observed a handful of times. This CDR3 reads CASTPTGGGGAFF. In DNA form, the CDR3 reads TGTGCCAGCACCCCGACAGGGGGCGGGGGAGCTTTCTTT. The chain links TRBV25-1 to TRBJ1-1; 10 nucleotides match TRBD1. V was clipped by 7 bases and J by 10 bases; unmatched bases: 9. Per the germline V gene, CDR1 is MGHDK and CDR2 is SYGVNS. This CDR3 has 13 amino acids.

The rearrangement joins TRBV6-1 to TRBJ1-1; D possibly corresponds to TRBD1 (6 bases). The CDR3 consists of 14 residues. Germline CDR1 is MNHNS and CDR2 is SASEGT. Trimming took 5 bases from V and 1 from J, leaving 11 bases between them. The CDR3 loop reads CASSLGQSNTEAFF. In nucleotides, the CDR3 is TGTGCCAGCAGTCTTGGACAGTCGAACACTGAAGCTTTCTTT.

J is TRBJ2-3 and V is TRBV4-1, with TRBD2 matching 7 bases. The germline CDR1 and CDR2 sequences are MGHRA and YSYEKL. Trimming removed 0 bases from V and 0 bases from J; junction bases left unmatched: 6. The CDR3 covers 17 residues. The CDR3 DNA sequence: TGCGCCAGCAGCCAAGATCAGCGGGGAAGAAGCACAGATACGCAGTATTTT. Its protein is CASSQDQRGRSTDTQYF.

This chain joins TRBV27 and TRBJ1-2, with 9 bases aligning to TRBD1. This CDR3 region has 15 residues. CDR1 and CDR2 (germline): MNHEY, SMNVEV (reference sequence). The V gene end was trimmed by 5 bases and the J gene end by 3 bases; junction bases not matched to a gene: 7. The CDR3 is CASSKTGGSDYGYTF. In DNA, the CDR3 is TGTGCCAGCAGTAAAACAGGGGGCTCGGACTATGGCTACACCTTC.

This sequence joins TRBV4-3 and TRBJ2-7; TRBD2 aligns across 7 bases. Trimming at V came to 0 bases and at J to 6 bases, leaving 8 bases not matched to a gene. This CDR3 spans 15 amino acids. The germline V gene has CDR1 LGHNA and CDR2 YSLEER. The CDR3 loop is CASSQDEQGGREQYF. CDR3 DNA: TGCGCCAGCAGCCAAGATGAGCAGGGAGGGCGCGAGCAGTACTTC.